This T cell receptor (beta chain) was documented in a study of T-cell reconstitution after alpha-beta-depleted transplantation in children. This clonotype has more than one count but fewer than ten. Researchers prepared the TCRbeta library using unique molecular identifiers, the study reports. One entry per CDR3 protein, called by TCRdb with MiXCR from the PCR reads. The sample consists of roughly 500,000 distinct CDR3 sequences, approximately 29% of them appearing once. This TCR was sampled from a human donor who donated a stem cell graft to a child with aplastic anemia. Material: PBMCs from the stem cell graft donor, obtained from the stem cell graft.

The CDR3 reads CSVVSGSSLYNEQFF. The CDR3 nucleotides are TGCAGCGTGGTTAGCGGGAGTAGTCTCTACAATGAGCAGTTCTTC. The chain couples TRBV29-1 to TRBJ2-1; 9 nucleotides align to TRBD2. The V and J ends lost 6 bases and 3 bases, in that order; junction bases with no gene match: 9. Germline values: CDR1 SQVTM, CDR2 ANQGSEA. CDR3 length: 15 residues.